Listed below are T cell receptor beta chains from one sample, sequenced in a study of monozygotic twins with inflammatory bowel disease. TCRdb reanalyzed the 5' RACE reads and collapses them to one entry per CDR3 protein, without DNA. The table lists about 300,000 distinct CDR3 sequences. The sequenced sample was blood. The receptors were sampled from a human donor with ulcerative colitis or Crohn's disease, or a healthy co-twin of an affected twin (not recorded which). Each CDR3 is given with its conserved first and last residue. Each record gives: J gene, V gene, CDR3 protein.

j_gene: TRBJ2-3; v_gene: TRBV4-2; CDR3aa: CASSEIPSSTDTQYF
j_gene: TRBJ1-3; v_gene: TRBV5-1; CDR3aa: CASSLGRGQGAQNTIYF
j_gene: TRBJ2-1; v_gene: TRBV7-2; CDR3aa: CASSPGGAKGQFF
j_gene: TRBJ2-1; v_gene: TRBV24-1; CDR3aa: CATSDRIPDRGFDEQFF
j_gene: TRBJ1-5; v_gene: TRBV3-1; CDR3aa: CASSQAYRGGNQPQHF
j_gene: TRBJ2-1; v_gene: TRBV5-1; CDR3aa: CASSLGVVAISYNEQFF
j_gene: TRBJ1-5; v_gene: TRBV19; CDR3aa: CATRTGRGNQPQHF
j_gene: TRBJ1-6; v_gene: TRBV4-2; CDR3aa: CASSQDMSPLHF
j_gene: TRBJ2-2; v_gene: TRBV5-1; CDR3aa: CASNRRGTGGTTGELFF
j_gene: TRBJ2-5; v_gene: TRBV9; CDR3aa: CASSARAGSSRRETQYF
j_gene: TRBJ2-2; v_gene: TRBV28; CDR3aa: CASSLSGGKTGELFF
j_gene: TRBJ2-7; v_gene: TRBV29-1; CDR3aa: CSVSYREASYEQYF
j_gene: TRBJ2-7; v_gene: TRBV30; CDR3aa: CAWSVEPGDVYEQYF
j_gene: TRBJ1-5; v_gene: TRBV19; CDR3aa: CASSRGWSNQPQHF
j_gene: TRBJ2-2; v_gene: TRBV10-3; CDR3aa: CAIKPGQGIELFF
j_gene: TRBJ2-1; v_gene: TRBV20-1; CDR3aa: CSASRTSGGRNEQFF
j_gene: TRBJ2-4; v_gene: TRBV20-1; CDR3aa: CSARARDRGAQYF
j_gene: TRBJ1-2; v_gene: TRBV18; CDR3aa: CASSPRYKGDRGFYGYTF
j_gene: TRBJ1-3; v_gene: TRBV12-3/TRBV12-4; CDR3aa: CASRRASTSGNTIYF
j_gene: TRBJ2-7; v_gene: TRBV6-1; CDR3aa: CASRDIRHISYEQYF
j_gene: TRBJ2-1; v_gene: TRBV18; CDR3aa: CASSPRTDYYNEQFF
j_gene: TRBJ2-4; v_gene: TRBV27; CDR3aa: CASRWSGENIQYF
j_gene: TRBJ1-3; v_gene: TRBV3-1; CDR3aa: CASEKSIENTIYF
j_gene: TRBJ2-2; v_gene: TRBV5-1; CDR3aa: CASSPDPNGELFF
j_gene: TRBJ2-7; v_gene: TRBV6-2/TRBV6-3; CDR3aa: CASIGLATYEQYF
j_gene: TRBJ2-5; v_gene: TRBV7-9; CDR3aa: CASSKGRWDRGQETQYF